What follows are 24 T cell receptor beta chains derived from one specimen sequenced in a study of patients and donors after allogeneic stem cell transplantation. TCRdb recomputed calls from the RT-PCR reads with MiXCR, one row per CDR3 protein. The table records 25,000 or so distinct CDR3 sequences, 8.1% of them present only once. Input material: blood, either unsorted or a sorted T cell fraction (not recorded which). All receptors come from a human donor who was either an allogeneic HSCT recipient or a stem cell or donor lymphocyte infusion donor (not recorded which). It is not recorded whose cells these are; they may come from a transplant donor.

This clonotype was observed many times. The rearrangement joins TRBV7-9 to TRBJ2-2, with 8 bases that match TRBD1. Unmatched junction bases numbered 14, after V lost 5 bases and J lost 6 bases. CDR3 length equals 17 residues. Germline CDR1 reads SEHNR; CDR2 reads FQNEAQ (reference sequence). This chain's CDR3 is CASSLLPGQALSGELFF. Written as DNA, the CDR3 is TGTGCCAGCAGCCTCCTCCCGGGACAGGCTTTGTCCGGGGAGCTGTTTTTT.

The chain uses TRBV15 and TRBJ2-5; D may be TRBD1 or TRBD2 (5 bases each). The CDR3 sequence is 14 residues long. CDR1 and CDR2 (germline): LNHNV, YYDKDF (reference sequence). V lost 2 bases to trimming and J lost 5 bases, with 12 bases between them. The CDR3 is CATSRWGMEETQYF. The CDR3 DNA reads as TGTGCCACCAGCAGATGGGGGATGGAGGAGACCCAGTACTTC. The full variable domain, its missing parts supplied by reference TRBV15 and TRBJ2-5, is DAMVIQNPRYQVTQFGKPVTLSCSQTLNHNVMYWYQQKSSQAPKLLFHYYDKDFNNEADTPDNFQSRRPNTSFCFLDIRSPGLGDTAMYLCATSRWGMEETQYFGPGTRLLVL.

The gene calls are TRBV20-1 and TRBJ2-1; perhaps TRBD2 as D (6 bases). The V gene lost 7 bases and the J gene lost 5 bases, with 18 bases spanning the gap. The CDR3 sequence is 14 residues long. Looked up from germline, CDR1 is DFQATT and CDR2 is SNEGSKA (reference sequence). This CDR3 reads CSDQLAGRDNEQFF. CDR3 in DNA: TGCAGTGACCAACTGGCCGGGAGAGACAATGAGCAGTTCTTC.

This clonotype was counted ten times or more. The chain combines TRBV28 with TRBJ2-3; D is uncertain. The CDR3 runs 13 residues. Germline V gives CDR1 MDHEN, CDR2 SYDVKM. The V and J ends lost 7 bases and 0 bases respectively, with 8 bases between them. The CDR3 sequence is CASMVFSTDTQYF. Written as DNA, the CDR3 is TGTGCCAGCATGGTGTTTAGCACAGATACGCAGTATTTT. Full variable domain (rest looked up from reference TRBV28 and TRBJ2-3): DVKVTQSSRYLVKRTGEKVFLECVQDMDHENMFWYRQDPGLGLRLIYFSYDVKMKEKGDIPEGYSVSREKKERFSLILESASTNQTSMYLCASMVFSTDTQYFGPGTRLTVL.

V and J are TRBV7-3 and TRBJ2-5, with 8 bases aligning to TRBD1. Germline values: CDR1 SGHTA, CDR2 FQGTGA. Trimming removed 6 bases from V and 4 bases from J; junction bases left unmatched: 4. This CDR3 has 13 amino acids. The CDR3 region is CASSRTGRETQYF. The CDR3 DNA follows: TGTGCCAGCAGTCGGACAGGGAGAGAGACCCAGTACTTC.

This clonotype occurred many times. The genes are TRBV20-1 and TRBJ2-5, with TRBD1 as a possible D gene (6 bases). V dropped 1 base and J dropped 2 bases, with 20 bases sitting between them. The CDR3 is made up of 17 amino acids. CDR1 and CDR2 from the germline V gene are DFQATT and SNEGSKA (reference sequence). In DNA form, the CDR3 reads TGCAGTGCTAGAGTATTACAGGGTATTCAAAGTCAAGAGACCCAGTACTTC. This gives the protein CSARVLQGIQSQETQYF.

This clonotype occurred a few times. CDR3 loop: CASSPGQVSYEQYF. CDR3 bases: TGTGCCAGCTCACCAGGGCAGGTCTCCTACGAGCAGTACTTC. The chain uses TRBV18 and TRBJ2-7, with D unresolved. This CDR3 contains 14 residues. Between the trimmed V and J ends, which lost 2 bases and 0 bases, there was a span of 8 bases. The germline V gene has CDR1 KGHSH and CDR2 LQKENI.

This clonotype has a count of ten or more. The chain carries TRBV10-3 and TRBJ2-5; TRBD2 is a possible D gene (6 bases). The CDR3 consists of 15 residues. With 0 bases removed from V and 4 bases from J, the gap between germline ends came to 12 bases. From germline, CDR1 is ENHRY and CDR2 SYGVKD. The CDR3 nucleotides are TGTGCCATCAGTGAGTCGGGGGAGGAGATAGAGACCCAGTACTTC. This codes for CAISESGEEIETQYF.

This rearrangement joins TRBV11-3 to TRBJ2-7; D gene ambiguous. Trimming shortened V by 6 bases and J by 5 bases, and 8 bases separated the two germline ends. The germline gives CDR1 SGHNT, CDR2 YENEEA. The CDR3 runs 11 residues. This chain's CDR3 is CASRGRHEQYF. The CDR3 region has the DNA TGTGCCAGCAGAGGGCGCCACGAGCAGTACTTC.

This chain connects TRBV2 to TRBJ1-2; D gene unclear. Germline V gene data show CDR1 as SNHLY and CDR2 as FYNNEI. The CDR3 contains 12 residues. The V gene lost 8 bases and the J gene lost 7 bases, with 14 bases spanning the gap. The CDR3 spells CASLGPGRGYTF. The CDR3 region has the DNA TGTGCCAGCCTAGGGCCCGGGCGTGGCTACACCTTC. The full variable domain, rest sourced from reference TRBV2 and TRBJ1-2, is EPEVTQTPSHQVTQMGQEVILRCVPISNHLYFYWYRQILGQKVEFLVSFYNNEISEKSEIFDDQFSVERPDGSNFTLKIRSTKLEDSAMYFCASLGPGRGYTFGSGTRLTVV.

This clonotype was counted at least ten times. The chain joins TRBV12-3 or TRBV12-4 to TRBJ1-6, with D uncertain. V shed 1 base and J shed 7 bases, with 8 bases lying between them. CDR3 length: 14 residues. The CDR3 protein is CASSLVGKNSPLHF. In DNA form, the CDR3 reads TGTGCCAGCAGTTTAGTAGGGAAAAATTCACCCCTCCACTTT.

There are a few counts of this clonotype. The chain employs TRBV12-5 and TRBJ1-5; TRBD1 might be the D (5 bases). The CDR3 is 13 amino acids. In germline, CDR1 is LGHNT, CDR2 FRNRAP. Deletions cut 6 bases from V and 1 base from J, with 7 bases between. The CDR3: CASGWDSNQPQHF. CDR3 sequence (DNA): TGTGCTAGTGGCTGGGACAGCAATCAGCCCCAGCATTTT.

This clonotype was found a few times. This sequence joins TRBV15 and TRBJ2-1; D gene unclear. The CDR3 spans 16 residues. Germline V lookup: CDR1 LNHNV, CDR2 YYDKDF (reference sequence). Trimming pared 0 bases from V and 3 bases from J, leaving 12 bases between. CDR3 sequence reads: CATSRDLTAGYNEQFF. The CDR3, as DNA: TGTGCCACCAGCAGAGATCTCACGGCAGGCTACAATGAGCAGTTCTTC.

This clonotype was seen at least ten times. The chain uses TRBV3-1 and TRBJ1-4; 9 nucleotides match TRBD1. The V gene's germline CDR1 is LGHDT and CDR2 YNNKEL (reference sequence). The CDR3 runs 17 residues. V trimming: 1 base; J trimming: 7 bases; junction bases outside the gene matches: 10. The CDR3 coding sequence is TGTGCCAGCAGCCAAGCATTCTGGGACAGGGTTGGTGAAAAACTGTTTTTT. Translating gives CASSQAFWDRVGEKLFF.

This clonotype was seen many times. CDR3 sequence reads: CASSRDAGGPYEQYF. CDR3 in DNA: TGTGCCAGCAGCCGCGACGCCGGGGGGCCCTACGAGCAGTACTTC. The J gene is TRBJ2-7, the V gene TRBV3-1; D might be TRBD2 (7 bases). V was cut by 4 bases and J by 2 bases, with 15 bases left in between. Germline CDR1 reads LGHDT; CDR2 reads YNNKEL (reference sequence). This CDR3 spans 15 amino acids.

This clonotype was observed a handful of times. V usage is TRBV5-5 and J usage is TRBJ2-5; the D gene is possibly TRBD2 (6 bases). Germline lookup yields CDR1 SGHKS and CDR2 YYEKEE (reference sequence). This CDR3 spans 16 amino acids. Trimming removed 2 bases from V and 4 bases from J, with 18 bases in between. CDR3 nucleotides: TGTGCCAGCAGCTTACCATCGGGGGTCCGGGGAGAGACCCAGTACTTC. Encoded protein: CASSLPSGVRGETQYF. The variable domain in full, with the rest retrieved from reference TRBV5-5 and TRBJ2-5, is DAGVTQSPTHLIKTRGQQVTLRCSPISGHKSVSWYQQVLGQGPQFIFQYYEKEERGRGNFPDRFSARQFPNYSSELNVNALLLGDSALYLCASSLPSGVRGETQYFGPGTRLLVL.

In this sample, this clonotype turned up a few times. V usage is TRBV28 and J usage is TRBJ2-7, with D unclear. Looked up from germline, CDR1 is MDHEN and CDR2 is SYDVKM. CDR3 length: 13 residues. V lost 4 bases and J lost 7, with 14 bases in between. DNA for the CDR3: TGTGCCAGCAGTTCAGACCCTCTGGGGGAGCAGTACTTC. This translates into CASSSDPLGEQYF.

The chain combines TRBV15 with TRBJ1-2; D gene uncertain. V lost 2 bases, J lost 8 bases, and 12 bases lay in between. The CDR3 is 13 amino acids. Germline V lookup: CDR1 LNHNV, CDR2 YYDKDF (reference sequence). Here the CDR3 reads CATSRPTYSGYTF. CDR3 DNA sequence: TGTGCCACCAGCAGACCTACTTATTCGGGCTACACCTTC.

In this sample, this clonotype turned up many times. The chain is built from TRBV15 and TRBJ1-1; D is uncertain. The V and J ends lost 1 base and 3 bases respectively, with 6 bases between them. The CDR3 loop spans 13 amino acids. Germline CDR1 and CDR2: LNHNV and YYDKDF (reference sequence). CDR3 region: CATSRGYDTEAFF. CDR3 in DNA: TGTGCCACCAGCAGAGGGTATGACACTGAAGCTTTCTTT.

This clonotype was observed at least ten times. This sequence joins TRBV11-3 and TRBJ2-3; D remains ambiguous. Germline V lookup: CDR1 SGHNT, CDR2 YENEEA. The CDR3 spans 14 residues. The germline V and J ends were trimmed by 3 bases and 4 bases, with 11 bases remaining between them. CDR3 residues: CASSFDPPPDTQYF. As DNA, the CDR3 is TGTGCCAGCAGCTTCGACCCCCCCCCAGATACGCAGTATTTT.

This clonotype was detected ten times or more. The CDR3 loop is CASSDLGGLGTEAFF. The CDR3 DNA reads as TGTGCCAGCAGTGATCTAGGGGGCCTCGGCACTGAAGCTTTCTTT. The chain combines TRBV2 with TRBJ1-1; 7 bases line up with TRBD1. Trimming at V came to 3 bases and at J to 4 bases, leaving 8 bases not matched to a gene. This CDR3 is 15 amino acids long. The germline V gene encodes CDR1 SNHLY and CDR2 FYNNEI.

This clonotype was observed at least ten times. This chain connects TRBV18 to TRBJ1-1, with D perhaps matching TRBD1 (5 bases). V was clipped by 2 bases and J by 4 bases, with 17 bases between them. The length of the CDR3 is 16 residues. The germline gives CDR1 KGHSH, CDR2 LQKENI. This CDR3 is CASSPSAGMKSTEAFF. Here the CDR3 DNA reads TGTGCCAGCTCACCATCGGCAGGGATGAAGTCCACTGAAGCTTTCTTT.

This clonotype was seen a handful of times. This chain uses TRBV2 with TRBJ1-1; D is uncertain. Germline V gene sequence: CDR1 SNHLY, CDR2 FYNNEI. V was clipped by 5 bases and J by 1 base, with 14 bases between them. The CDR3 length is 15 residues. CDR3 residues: CASSLEQTRNTEAFF. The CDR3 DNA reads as TGTGCCAGCAGTCTGGAGCAAACGAGGAACACTGAAGCTTTCTTT.

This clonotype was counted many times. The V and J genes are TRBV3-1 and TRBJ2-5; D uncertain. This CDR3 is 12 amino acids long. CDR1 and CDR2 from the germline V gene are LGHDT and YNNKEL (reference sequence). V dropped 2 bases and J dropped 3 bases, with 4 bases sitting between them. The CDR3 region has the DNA TGTGCCAGCAGCCAATTAAAAGAGACCCAGTACTTC. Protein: CASSQLKETQYF.